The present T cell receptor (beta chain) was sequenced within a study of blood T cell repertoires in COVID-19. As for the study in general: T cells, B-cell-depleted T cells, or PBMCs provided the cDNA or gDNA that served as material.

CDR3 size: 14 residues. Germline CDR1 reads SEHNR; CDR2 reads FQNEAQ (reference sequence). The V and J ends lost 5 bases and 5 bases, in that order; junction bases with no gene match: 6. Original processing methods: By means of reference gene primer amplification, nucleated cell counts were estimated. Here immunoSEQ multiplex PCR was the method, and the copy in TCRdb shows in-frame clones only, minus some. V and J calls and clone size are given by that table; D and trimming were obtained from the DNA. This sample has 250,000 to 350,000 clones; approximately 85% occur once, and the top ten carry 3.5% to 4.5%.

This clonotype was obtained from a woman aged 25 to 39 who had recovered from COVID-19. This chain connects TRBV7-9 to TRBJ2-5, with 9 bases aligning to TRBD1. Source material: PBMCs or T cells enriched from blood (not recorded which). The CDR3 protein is CASSTTGGRETQYF. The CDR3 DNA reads TGTGCCAGCAGCACCACAGGGGGCCGGGAGACCCAGTACTTC.